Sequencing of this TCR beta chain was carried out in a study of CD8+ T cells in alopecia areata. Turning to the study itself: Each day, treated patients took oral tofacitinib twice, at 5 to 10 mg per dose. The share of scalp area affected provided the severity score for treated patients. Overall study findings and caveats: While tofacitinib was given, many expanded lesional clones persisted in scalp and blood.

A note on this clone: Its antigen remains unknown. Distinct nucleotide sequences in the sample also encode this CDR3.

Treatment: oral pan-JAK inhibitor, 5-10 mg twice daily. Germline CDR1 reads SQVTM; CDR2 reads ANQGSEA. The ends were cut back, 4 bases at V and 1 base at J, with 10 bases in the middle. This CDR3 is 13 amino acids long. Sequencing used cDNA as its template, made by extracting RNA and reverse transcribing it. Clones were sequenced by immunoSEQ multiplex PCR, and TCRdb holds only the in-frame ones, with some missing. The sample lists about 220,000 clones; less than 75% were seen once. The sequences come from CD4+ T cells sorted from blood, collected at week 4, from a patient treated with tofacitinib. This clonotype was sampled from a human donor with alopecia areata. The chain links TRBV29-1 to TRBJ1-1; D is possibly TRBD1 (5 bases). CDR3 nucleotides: TGCAGCGTTGCGGGGCAGGAGAACACTGAAGCTTTCTTT. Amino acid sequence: CSVAGQENTEAFF.